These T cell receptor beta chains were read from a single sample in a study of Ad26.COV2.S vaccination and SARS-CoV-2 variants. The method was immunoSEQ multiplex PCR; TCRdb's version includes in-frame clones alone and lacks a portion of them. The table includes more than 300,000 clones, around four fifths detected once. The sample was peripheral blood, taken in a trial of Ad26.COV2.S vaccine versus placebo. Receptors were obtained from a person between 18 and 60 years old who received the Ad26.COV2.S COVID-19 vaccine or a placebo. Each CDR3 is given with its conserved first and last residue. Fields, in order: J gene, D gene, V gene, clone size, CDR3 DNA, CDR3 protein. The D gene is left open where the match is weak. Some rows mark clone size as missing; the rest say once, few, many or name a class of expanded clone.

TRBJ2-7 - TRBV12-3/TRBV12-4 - TGTGCCAGCAGTATAAGAAAGGGGGAGCAGTACTTC CASSIRKGEQYF
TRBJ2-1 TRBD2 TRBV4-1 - TGCGCCAGCAGCCAAGAGGGGACTAGCGGGGGACTCAATGAGCAGTTCTTC CASSQEGTSGGLNEQFF
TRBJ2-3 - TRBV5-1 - TGCGCCAGCAGCTTGGATCAGCCGAGTATCGATACGCAGTATTTT CASSLDQPSIDTQYF
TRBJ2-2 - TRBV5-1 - TGCGCCAGCAGCTTGGAGGGGAACCCCGGGGAGCTGTTTTTT CASSLEGNPGELFF
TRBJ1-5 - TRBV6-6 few TGTGCCAGCAGCCCCCAGGTAGCGGGGCAGCCCCAGCATTTT CASSPQVAGQPQHF
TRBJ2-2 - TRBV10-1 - TGCGCCAGCAGCGCCCGGAAGGGGACCGGGGAGCTGTTTTTT CASSARKGTGELFF
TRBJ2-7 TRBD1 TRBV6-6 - TGTGCCAGCAGTCCCGCATACCAGCCCCAGGGGGCGCGGGAACTCGAGCAGTACTTC CASSPAYQPQGARELEQYF
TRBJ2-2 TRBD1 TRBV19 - TGTGCCAGTAGTGCCGTCCAGGGGGCCGGGGAGCTGTTTTTT CASSAVQGAGELFF
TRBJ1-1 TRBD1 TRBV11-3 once TGTGCCAGCAGCCTGATAGTGACAGGGTCGAACACTGAAGCTTTCTTT CASSLIVTGSNTEAFF
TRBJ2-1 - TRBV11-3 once TGTGCCAGCAGCACCCGTAAGGTATTGAGCTCCTACAATGAGCAGTTCTTC CASSTRKVLSSYNEQFF
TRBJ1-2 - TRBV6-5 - TGTGCCAGCAGTTACGAGGGCGGGGTATGGTATGGCTACACCTTC CASSYEGGVWYGYTF
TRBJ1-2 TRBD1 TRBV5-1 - TGCGCCAGCAGCTTGGCTGGACAGGGTCATTTGGGCTACACCTTC CASSLAGQGHLGYTF
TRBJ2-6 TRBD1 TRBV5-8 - TGTGCCAGCAGTCCGGGACAGGGAGTCTCTGGGGCCAACGTCCTGACTTTC CASSPGQGVSGANVLTF
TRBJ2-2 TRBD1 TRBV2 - TGTGCCAGCGGTCGGGACAGGGGACGCACCGGGGAGCTGTTTTTT CASGRDRGRTGELFF
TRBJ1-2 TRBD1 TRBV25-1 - TGTGCCAGCAGTGGTAGGACAGGAGTCCCCCTTAACTATGGCTACACCTTC CASSGRTGVPLNYGYTF
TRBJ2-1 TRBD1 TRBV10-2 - TGCGCCAGCACAGCAGGGGGCATCGGTGAGCAGTTCTTC CASTAGGIGEQFF
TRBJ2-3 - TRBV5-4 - TGTGCCAGCAGCTTATCTATGGACATAGGCACAGATACGCAGTATTTT CASSLSMDIGTDTQYF
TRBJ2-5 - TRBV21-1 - TGTGCCAGCAGCAGTGGGACTCCCCCATACCAAGAGACCCAGTACTTC CASSSGTPPYQETQYF
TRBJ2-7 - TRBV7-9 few TGTGCCAGCAGTCCCAGAGGGGCCTACGAGCAGTACTTC CASSPRGAYEQYF
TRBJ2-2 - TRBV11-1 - TGTGCCAGCAGTTTTGAGACCACCGGGGAGCTGTTTTTT CASSFETTGELFF
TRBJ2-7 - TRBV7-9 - - CASSWGQGASF
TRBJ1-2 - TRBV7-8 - TGTGCCAGCAGCTTAGAGAGGGTGGCTACCTTAAATGGCTACACCTTC CASSLERVATLNGYTF
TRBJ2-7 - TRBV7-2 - TGTGCCAGCAGCTCCCCGGACAGTTCCTACGAGCAGTACTTC CASSSPDSSYEQYF
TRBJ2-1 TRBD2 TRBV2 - TGTGCCAGCAGGGCCCGGACTAGCGGGGGGTACCTCGAGTTCTTC CASRARTSGGYLEFF
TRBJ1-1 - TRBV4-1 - TGCGCCAGCAGCCAAACTATCCTCAGGGGTCCGAACACTGAAGCTTTCTTT CASSQTILRGPNTEAFF
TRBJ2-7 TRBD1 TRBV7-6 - TGTGCCAGCAGCTTATTTTCCCGGACAGGGCGAACCTACGAGCAGTACTTC CASSLFSRTGRTYEQYF
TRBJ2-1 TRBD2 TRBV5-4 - TGTGCCAGCAGCCCGGGGCTAGCGGTAAATAAGCAGTTCTTC CASSPGLAVNKQFF
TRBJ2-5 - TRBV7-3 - TGTGCCAGCAGCTTATGGATGCAAGAGACCCAGTACTTC CASSLWMQETQYF
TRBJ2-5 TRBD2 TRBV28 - TGTGCCAGCAGTCCACAGACTAGCGGGGGGCCTACGATCGAGACCCAGTACTTC CASSPQTSGGPTIETQYF
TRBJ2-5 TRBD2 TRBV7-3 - TGTGCCAGCAGCTTAAACGGGGGGACGCAAGAGACCCAGTACTTC CASSLNGGTQETQYF
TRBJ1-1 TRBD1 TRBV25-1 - TGTGCCAGCAGGGGACAGGGATACACTGAAGCTTTCTTT CASRGQGYTEAFF
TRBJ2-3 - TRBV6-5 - TGTGCCACCTCCAGGGATCGCGCGCAGTATTTT CATSRDRAQYF
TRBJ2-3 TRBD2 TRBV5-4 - TGTGCCAGCAGCTTCGGAGCGGGGGGCCGCCCAGATACGCAGTATTTT CASSFGAGGRPDTQYF
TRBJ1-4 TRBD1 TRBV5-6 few TGTGCCAGCAGCTCGATACAGGGGGCGAGTTCTGAAAAACTGTTTTTT CASSSIQGASSEKLFF
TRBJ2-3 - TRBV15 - TGTGCCACCAGCCCACCGGGGCCAGATACGCAGTATTTT CATSPPGPDTQYF
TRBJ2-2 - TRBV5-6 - TGTGCCAGCCTCATCGCCGGGTTGGCCGGGGAGCTGTTTTTT CASLIAGLAGELFF
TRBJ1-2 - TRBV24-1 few TGTGCCACCAGTGACAGGGACCTCGGTGGCTACACCTTC CATSDRDLGGYTF
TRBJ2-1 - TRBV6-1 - TGTGCCAGCAGTGAGGACAGAGCTTACAATGAGCAGTTCTTC CASSEDRAYNEQFF
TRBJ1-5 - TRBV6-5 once TGTGCCAGCAGTTACTCTGTGCTAAGCAATCAGCCCCAGCATTTT CASSYSVLSNQPQHF
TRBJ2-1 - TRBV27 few TGTGCCAGCAGCCCGAACTCAGTGGGTGAGCAGTTCTTC CASSPNSVGEQFF
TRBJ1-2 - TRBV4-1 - TGCGCCAGCAGCCAAGCGGGGGTTAGCTATGGCTACACCTTC CASSQAGVSYGYTF
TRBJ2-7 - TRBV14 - TGTGCCAGCAGCCAATTTTACGAGCAGTACTTC CASSQFYEQYF
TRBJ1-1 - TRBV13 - TGTGCCAGCAGCAGTGGTCAGGGGCGGGCTTTCTTT CASSSGQGRAFF
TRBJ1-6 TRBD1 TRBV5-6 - TGTGCCAGCACCCTTCGGACAGGGAGGAATTCACCCCTCCACTTT CASTLRTGRNSPLHF
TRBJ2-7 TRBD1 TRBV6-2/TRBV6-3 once TGTGCCAGCAGTTACGGGGGACAGGCCTACGAGCAGTACTTC CASSYGGQAYEQYF
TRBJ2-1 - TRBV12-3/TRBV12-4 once TGTGCCAGCACCACCGGAGGGGTCCATGAGCAGTTCTTC CASTTGGVHEQFF
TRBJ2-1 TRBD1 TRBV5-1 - TGCGCCAGCAGCTTGGACGGGACAGCCGTTTACAATGAGCAGTTCTTC CASSLDGTAVYNEQFF
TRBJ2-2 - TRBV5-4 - TGTGCCAGCAGCTTGCGGGGGACCCGAGTGAACACCGGGGAGCTGTTTTTT CASSLRGTRVNTGELFF
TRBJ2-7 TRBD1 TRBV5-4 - TGTGCCAGCAGCAAAAACAGGGGCTACGAGCAGTACTTC CASSKNRGYEQYF
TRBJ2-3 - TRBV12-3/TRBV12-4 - TGTGCCAGCACCCTCCGAGATACGCAGTATTTT CASTLRDTQYF
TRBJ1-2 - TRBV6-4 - TGTGCCAGCAGTGAGACCTGGACTAACTATGGCTACACCTTC CASSETWTNYGYTF
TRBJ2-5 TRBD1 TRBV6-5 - TGTGCCAGCGGTAGGGGGCGGGAGACCCAGTACTTC CASGRGRETQYF